This T cell receptor beta chain appears in the sequencing data of a study of cytomegalovirus exposure and HLA in healthy donors. Both 60 Vbeta primers and 13 Jbeta primers went into the PCR. Produced via immunoSEQ multiplex PCR; TCRdb's table is partial and in-frame only. The sample holds 170,000 or so clones; 84% are singletons and the top ten take 4.8%. Whole-study results and caveats: Later genetic work tied a missense DCLRE1C variant to beta-chain V and J trimming. TRBV6-2, TRBV6-3 and some other V segments were excluded as indistinguishable. A previous analysis found most TCR beta V segments productive roughly 90% or roughly 30% of the time.

The ends lost 11 bases at V and 5 bases at J; junction bases unmatched: 7. The CDR3 extends over 13 amino acids. The germline CDR1 and CDR2 sequences are LNHDA and SQIVND (reference sequence). To note about this clone: Its antigen is undetermined.

The sequenced material came from PBMCs. The chain carries TRBV19 and TRBJ2-5, with TRBD2 matching 11 bases. The sequence derives from a girl aged 10-17 years in good health and CMV-seropositive. DNA for the CDR3: TGTGCCGACCGTTTAGCGGGGGGGGAGACCCAGTACTTC. Protein product: CADRLAGGETQYF.